This T cell receptor beta chain came from a study of CD8+ T cells in alopecia areata. Broader study findings: There was only one nonresponder, so it was unclear how baseline CD8+ expansion relates to response. Scalp samples also yield sequences from resident alphabeta T cells of normal skin. Tofacitinib significantly decreased scalp clonality and expanded CD8+ clones among top 100.

V was shortened by 8 bases and J by 10 bases, with 12 bases between the two germline ends. Looked up from germline, CDR1 is SGHTA and CDR2 is FQGNSA. The CDR3 extends over 11 amino acids. This clone has at least ten counts. The target antigen is unknown. The sample's treatment: oral pan-JAK inhibitor, 5-10 mg twice daily. RNA was isolated and reverse transcribed to cDNA, the sequencing template. The data were produced by immunoSEQ multiplex PCR, yet TCRdb's version contains in-frame clones alone and is incomplete. The data hold fewer than 350,000 clones, with roughly 50% observed a single time. The specimen was CD4+ T cells sorted from blood, collected at week 24, from a patient treated with tofacitinib. The V gene is TRBV7-2, the J gene TRBJ2-4; D tentatively reads TRBD1 or TRBD2 (7 bases each). The sequence derives from a human donor with alopecia areata. CDR3 nucleotides: TGTGCCAGCGCCAGGGGGGGAATTCAGTACTTC. As protein: CASARGGIQYF.